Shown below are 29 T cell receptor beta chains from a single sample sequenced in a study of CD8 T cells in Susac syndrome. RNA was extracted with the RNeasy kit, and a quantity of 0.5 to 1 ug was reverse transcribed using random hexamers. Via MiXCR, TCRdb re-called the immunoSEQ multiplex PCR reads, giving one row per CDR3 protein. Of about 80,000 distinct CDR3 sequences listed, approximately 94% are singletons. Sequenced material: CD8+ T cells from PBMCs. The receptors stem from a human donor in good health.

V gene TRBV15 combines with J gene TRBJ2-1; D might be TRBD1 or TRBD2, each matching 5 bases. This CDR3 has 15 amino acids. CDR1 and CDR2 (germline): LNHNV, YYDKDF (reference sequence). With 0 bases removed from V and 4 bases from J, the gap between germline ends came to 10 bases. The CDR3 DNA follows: TGTGCCACCAGCAGAGATGGGACGGATTACAATGAGCAGTTCTTC. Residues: CATSRDGTDYNEQFF.

CDR3 DNA: TGTGCCAGCGGGACAGGAAATGAGCAGTTCTTC. This translates into CASGTGNEQFF. The V gene is TRBV9, the J gene TRBJ2-1; 8 bases agree with TRBD1. Germline CDR1 reads SGDLS; CDR2 reads YYNGEE. The CDR3 consists of 11 residues. The V segment lost 7 bases and the J segment 7 bases; nucleotides outside the gene matches: 1.

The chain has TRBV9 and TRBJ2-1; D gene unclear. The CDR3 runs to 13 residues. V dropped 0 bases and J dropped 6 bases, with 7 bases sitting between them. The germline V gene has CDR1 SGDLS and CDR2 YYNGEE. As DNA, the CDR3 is TGTGCCAGCAGCGTAGCTCTGGGCAATGAGCAGTTCTTC. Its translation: CASSVALGNEQFF.

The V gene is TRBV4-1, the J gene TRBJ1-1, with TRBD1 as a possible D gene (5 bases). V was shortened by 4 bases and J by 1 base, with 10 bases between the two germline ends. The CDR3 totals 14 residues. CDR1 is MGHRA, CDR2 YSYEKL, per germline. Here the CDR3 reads CASSLGTGNTEAFF. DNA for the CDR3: TGCGCCAGCAGCCTAGGGACGGGGAACACTGAAGCTTTCTTT.

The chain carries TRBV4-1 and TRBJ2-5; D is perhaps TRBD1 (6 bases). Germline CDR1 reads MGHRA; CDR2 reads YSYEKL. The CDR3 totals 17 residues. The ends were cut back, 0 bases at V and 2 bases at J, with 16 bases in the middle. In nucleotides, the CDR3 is TGCGCCAGCAGCCAAGATAATTCCCAGGGGCCTCAAGAGACCCAGTACTTC. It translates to CASSQDNSQGPQETQYF.

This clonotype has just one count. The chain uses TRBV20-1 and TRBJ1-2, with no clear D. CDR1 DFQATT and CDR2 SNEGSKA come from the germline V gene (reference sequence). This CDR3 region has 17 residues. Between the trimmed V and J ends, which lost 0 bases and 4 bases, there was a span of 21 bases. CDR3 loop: CSARDRHSGPPAYGYTF. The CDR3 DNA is TGCAGTGCTAGAGACCGACATAGTGGGCCTCCTGCCTATGGCTACACCTTC.

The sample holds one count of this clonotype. The CDR3 protein is CASSLDIQFAGRKNIQYF. DNA of the CDR3: TGTGCCAGCAGCTTAGATATTCAATTCGCAGGCCGTAAAAACATTCAGTACTTC. The V call is TRBV11-2, the J call TRBJ2-4, with D hard to call. CDR1 and CDR2 from the germline V gene are SGHAT and FQNNGV. With 0 bases removed from V and 4 bases from J, the gap between germline ends came to 19 bases. This CDR3 has 18 residues.

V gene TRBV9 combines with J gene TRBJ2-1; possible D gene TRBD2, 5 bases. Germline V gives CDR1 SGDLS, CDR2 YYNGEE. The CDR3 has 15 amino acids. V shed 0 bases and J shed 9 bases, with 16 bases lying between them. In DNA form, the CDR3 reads TGTGCCAGCAGCGTAGAGCGAGGCGGGTGGGGTGAGCAGTTCTTC. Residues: CASSVERGGWGEQFF. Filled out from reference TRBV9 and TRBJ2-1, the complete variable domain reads DSGVTQTPKHLITATGQRVTLRCSPRSGDLSVYWYQQSLDQGLQFLIQYYNGEERAKGNILERFSAQQFPDLHSELNLSSLELGDSALYFCASSVERGGWGEQFFGPGTRLTVL.

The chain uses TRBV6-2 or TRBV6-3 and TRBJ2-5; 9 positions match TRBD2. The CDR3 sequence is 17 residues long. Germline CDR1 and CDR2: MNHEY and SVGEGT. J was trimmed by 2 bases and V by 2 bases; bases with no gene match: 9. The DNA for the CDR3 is TGTGCCAGCAGTTACCCAAGACTAGCGGCCGATCAAGAGACCCAGTACTTC. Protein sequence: CASSYPRLAADQETQYF.

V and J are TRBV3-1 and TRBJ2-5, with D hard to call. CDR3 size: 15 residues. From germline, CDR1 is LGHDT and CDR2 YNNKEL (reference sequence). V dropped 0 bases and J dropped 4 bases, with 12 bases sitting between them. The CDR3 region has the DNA TGTGCCAGCAGCCAAGACCCCGTCCGTTTAGAGACCCAGTACTTC. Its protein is CASSQDPVRLETQYF.

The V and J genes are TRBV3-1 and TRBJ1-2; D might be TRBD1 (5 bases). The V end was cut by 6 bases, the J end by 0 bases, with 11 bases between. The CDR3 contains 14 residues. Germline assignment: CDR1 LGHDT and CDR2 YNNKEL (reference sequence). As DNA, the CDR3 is TGTGCCAGCAGGGGGACTTTAGCTAACTATGGCTACACCTTC. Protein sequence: CASRGTLANYGYTF.

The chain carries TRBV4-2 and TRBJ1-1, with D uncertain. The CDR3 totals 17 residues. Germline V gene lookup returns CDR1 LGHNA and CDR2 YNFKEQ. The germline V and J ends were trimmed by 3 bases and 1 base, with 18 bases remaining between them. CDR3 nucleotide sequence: TGTGCCAGCAGCCAGTATCCCCAAATATACACGAACACTGAAGCTTTCTTT. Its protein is CASSQYPQIYTNTEAFF.

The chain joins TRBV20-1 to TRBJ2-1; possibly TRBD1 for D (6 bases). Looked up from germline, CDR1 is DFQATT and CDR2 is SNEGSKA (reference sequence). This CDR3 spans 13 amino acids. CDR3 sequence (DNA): TGCGGGGCTCGACAGGTCAACTACAATGAGCAGTTCTTC. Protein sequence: CGARQVNYNEQFF.

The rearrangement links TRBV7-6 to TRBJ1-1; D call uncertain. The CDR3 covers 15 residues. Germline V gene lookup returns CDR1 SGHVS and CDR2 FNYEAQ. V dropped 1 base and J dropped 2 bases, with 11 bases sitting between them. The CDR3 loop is CASSLEPRTNTEAFF. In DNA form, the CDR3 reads TGTGCCAGCAGCTTAGAACCCAGGACCAACACTGAAGCTTTCTTT. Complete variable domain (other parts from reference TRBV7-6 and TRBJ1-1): GAGVSQSPRYKVTKRGQDVALRCDPISGHVSLYWYRQALGQGPEFLTYFNYEAQQDKSGLPNDRFSAERPEGSISTLTIQRTEQRDSAMYRCASSLEPRTNTEAFFGQGTRLTVV.

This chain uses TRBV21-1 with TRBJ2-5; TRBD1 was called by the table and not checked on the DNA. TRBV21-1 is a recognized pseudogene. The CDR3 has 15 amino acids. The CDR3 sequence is CASTADRGPPKTQYF. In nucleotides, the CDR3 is TGTGCCAGCACCGCGGACAGGGGGCCCCCGAAGACCCAGTACTTC.

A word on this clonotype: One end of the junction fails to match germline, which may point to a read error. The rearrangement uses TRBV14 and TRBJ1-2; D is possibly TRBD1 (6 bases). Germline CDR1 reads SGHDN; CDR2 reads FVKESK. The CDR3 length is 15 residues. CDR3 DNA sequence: TGTGCCAGCAGCCAAGATCAGTGGACAGCCTGGGGCTACACTTTC. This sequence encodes CASSQDQWTAWGYTF.

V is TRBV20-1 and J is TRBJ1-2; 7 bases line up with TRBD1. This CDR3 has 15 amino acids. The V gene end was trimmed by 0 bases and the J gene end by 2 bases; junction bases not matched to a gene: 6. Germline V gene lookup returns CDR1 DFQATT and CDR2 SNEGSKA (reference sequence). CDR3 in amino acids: CSARDITTGNYGYTF. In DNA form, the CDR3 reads TGCAGTGCTAGAGACATCACGACAGGGAACTATGGCTACACCTTC.

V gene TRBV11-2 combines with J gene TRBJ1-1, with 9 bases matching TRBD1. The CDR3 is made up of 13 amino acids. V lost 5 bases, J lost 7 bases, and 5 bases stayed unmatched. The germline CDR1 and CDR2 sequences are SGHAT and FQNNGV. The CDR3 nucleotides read TGTGCCAGCAGCGTTACAGGGGGCAATGAAGCTTTCTTT. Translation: CASSVTGGNEAFF.

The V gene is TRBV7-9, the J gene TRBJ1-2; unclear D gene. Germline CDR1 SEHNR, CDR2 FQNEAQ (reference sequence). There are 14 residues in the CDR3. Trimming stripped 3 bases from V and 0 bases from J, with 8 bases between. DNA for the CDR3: TGTGCCAGCAGCTTGGGTGGGGCTAACTATGGCTACACCTTC. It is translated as CASSLGGANYGYTF. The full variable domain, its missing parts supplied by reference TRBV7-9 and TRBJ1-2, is DTGVSQNPRHKITKRGQNVTFRCDPISEHNRLYWYRQTLGQGPEFLTYFQNEAQLEKSRLLSDRFSAERPKGSFSTLEIQRTEQGDSAMYLCASSLGGANYGYTFGSGTRLTVV.

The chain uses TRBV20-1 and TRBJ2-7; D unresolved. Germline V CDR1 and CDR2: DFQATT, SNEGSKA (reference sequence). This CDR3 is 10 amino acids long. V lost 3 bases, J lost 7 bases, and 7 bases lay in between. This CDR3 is CSARLGEQYV. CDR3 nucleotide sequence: TGCAGTGCTAGGCTGGGGGAGCAGTACGTC.

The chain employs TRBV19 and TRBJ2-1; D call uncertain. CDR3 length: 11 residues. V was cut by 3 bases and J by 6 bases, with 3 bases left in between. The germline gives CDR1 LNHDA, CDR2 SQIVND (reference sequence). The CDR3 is CASSIPNEQFF. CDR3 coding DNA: TGTGCCAGTAGTATCCCCAATGAGCAGTTCTTC.

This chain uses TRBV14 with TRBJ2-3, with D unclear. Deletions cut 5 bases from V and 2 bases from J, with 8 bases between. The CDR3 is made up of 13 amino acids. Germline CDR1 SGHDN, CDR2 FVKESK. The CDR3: CASSTLNTDTQYF. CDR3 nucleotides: TGTGCCAGCAGCACGCTCAACACAGATACGCAGTATTTT.

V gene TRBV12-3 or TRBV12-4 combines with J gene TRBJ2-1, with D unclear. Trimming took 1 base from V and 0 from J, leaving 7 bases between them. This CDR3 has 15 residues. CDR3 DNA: TGTGCCAGCAGTTTAGAACCTGGCTCCTACAATGAGCAGTTCTTC. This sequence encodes CASSLEPGSYNEQFF.

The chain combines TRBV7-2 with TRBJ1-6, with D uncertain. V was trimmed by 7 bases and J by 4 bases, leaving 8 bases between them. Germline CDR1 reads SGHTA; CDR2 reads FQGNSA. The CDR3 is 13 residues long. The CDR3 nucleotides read TGTGCCAGCAAGACCGTTTATAATTCACCCCTCCACTTT. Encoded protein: CASKTVYNSPLHF.

CDR3 loop: CSARDGLAGGFSYNEQFF. CDR3 in DNA: TGCAGTGCTAGAGATGGTCTAGCGGGAGGCTTTTCCTACAATGAGCAGTTCTTC. The chain carries TRBV20-1 and TRBJ2-1; 11 nucleotides match TRBD2. The trim removed 0 bases at V and 1 base at J, leaving 8 bases unmatched. The CDR3 loop spans 18 amino acids. Germline values: CDR1 DFQATT, CDR2 SNEGSKA (reference sequence).

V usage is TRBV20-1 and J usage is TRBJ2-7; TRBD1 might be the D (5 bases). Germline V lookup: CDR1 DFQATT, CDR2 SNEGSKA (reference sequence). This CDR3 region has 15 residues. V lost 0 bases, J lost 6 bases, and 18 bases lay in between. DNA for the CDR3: TGCAGTGCTAGAGATCGGCCAGGGCGATCCGGCGAGCAGTACGTC. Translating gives CSARDRPGRSGEQYV.

The CDR3 nucleotides read TGTGCCAGCAGCCAAGATCCGGGACAGGGCTACAATGAGCAGTTCTTC. Protein: CASSQDPGQGYNEQFF. The genes are TRBV3-1 and TRBJ2-1; 9 nucleotides agree with TRBD1. The germline CDR1 and CDR2 sequences are LGHDT and YNNKEL (reference sequence). The CDR3 consists of 16 residues. The V segment lost 0 bases and the J segment 3 bases; nucleotides outside the gene matches: 3.

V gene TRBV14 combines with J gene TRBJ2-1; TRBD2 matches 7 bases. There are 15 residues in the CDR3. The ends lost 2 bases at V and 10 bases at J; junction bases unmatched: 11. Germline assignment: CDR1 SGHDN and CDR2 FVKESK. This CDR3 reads CASSQTLAAVGEQFF. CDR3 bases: TGTGCCAGCAGCCAAACCCTAGCGGCCGTGGGGGAGCAGTTCTTC.

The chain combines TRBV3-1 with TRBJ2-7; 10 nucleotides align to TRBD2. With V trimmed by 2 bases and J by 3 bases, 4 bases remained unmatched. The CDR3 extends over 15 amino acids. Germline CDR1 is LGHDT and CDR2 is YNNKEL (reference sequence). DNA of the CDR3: TGTGCCAGCAGCCAAATAGCGGGGGGTCTCTACGAGCAGTACTTC. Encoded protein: CASSQIAGGLYEQYF.